This record looks at one T cell receptor (beta chain) sequence and its context. The antigen is undetermined. Different DNA sequences within this sample yield the same CDR3. Intraepithelial and lamina propria lymphocytes were freed from processed graft tissue. The data were taken from a study of graft-versus-host responses after intestinal transplantation. Broader study findings: Patients who carried graft-donor T cell macrochimerism also had high graft-versus-host to host-versus-graft clonal ratios in their allografts.

Germline assignment: CDR1 SGDLS and CDR2 YYNGEE. Trimming at V came to 3 bases and at J to 3 bases, leaving 2 bases not matched to a gene. The CDR3 is made up of 14 amino acids. Measured with immunoSEQ multiplex PCR; TCRdb has only the in-frame clones, and not every one. This table holds roughly 27,000 clones, about 80% found once. V and J are TRBV9 and TRBJ2-4; 8 bases align to TRBD1. The receptor's source is a human patient who received an intestinal transplant, so some T cells may come from the graft donor. The sample consisted of ileum tissue, taken 98 days after intestinal transplantation. The CDR3 nucleotides are TGTGCCAGCAGCGGAGGGACAGGCAAAAACATTCAGTACTTC. It translates to CASSGGTGKNIQYF.